This is a list of T cell receptor beta chains from one sample in a study of beta chain features in type 1 diabetes. Only in-frame clones appear in the TCRdb table, and some are missing; sequencing was by immunoSEQ multiplex PCR. The data hold roughly 160,000 clones, with about 8.1% observed a single time. Sequencing input: central memory CD4+ T cells from blood. Receptor source: a young woman with type 1 diabetes. Each CDR3 is given with its conserved first and last residue. D genes are given only for firm matches. Clone size is shown for a subset of rows, as once, few, many or a class of expanded clone.

CDR3 protein,CDR3 DNA,D gene,V gene,clone size,J gene
CATRHAGGRQPQHF,TGTGCCACCAGGCACGCAGGGGGTCGGCAGCCCCAGCATTTT,TRBD1,TRBV15,.,TRBJ1-5
CASSSRTGGRGYTF,TGTGCCAGCAGCTCCCGGACAGGGGGCAGGGGCTACACCTTC,TRBD1,TRBV11-2,.,TRBJ1-2
CASSQFRDQPQHF,TGCGCCAGCAGCCAATTTCGGGATCAGCCCCAGCATTTT,.,TRBV4-3,.,TRBJ1-5
CASSLGISGVYEQYF,TGTGCCAGCAGCTTAGGGATATCGGGGGTCTACGAGCAGTACTTC,.,TRBV11-2,few,TRBJ2-7
CASSPGQGGGYTF,TGTGCCAGCAGCCCGGGACAGGGGGGAGGCTACACCTTC,TRBD1,TRBV7-2,.,TRBJ1-2
CAWSVGQGAEKLFF,TGTGCCTGGAGTGTGGGACAGGGAGCTGAAAAACTGTTTTTT,TRBD1,TRBV30,.,TRBJ1-4
CASSSQADRAYEQYF,TGTGCCAGCAGCTCCCAAGCGGACAGGGCCTACGAGCAGTACTTC,TRBD1,TRBV11-3,.,TRBJ2-7
CSARKTAGYTF,TGCAGTGCTCGAAAGACAGCGGGCTACACCTTC,.,TRBV20-1,few,TRBJ1-2
CASSQGGVRSRTDTQYF,TGCGCCAGCAGCCAAGGCGGAGTGCGGAGTCGCACAGATACGCAGTATTTT,.,TRBV4-3,few,TRBJ2-3
CSVEGGGGQPQHF,TGCAGCGTTGAAGGTGGGGGGGGTCAGCCCCAGCATTTT,.,TRBV29-1,few,TRBJ1-5
CAAEVYGANVLTF,TGTGCCGCGGAAGTGTACGGGGCCAACGTCCTGACTTTC,.,TRBV6-1,few,TRBJ2-6
CASSHHRGQPGSEQYF,TGTGCCAGCAGCCACCATCGGGGACAGCCGGGATCCGAGCAGTACTTC,TRBD1,TRBV6-6,few,TRBJ2-7
CASSVGQGGHNYGYTF,TGTGCCAGCAGCGTAGGACAGGGAGGCCACAACTATGGCTACACCTTC,TRBD1,TRBV9,.,TRBJ1-2
CSGGQGDTQYF,TGCAGCGGGGGACAGGGGGATACGCAGTATTTT,TRBD1,TRBV29-1,few,TRBJ2-3
CASRTGQYNSPLHF,TGTGCCAGCAGAACAGGGCAATATAATTCACCCCTCCACTTT,.,TRBV6-5,few,TRBJ1-6
CASSLGLTGAGSTDTQYF,TGTGCCAGCAGCTTGGGCTTGACAGGGGCCGGGAGCACAGATACGCAGTATTTT,TRBD1,TRBV7-9,few,TRBJ2-3
CASSPTGGQSSGANVLTF,TGCGCCAGCAGCCCTACAGGGGGGCAGAGCTCTGGGGCCAACGTCCTGACTTTC,TRBD1,TRBV5-4,.,TRBJ2-6
CASSWGSALHF,TGTGCCAGCAGTTGGGGCTCGGCCCTCCACTTT,.,TRBV14,.,TRBJ1-6
CATGGDTLNIQYF,TGTGCCACGGGGGGGGACACATTAAACATTCAGTACTTC,.,TRBV15,few,TRBJ2-4
CASSLFLAGGGNEQFF,TGTGCCAGCAGCTTATTTCTAGCGGGAGGTGGCAATGAGCAGTTCTTC,TRBD2,TRBV7-2,few,TRBJ2-1
CAVHRTGAGNTIYF,TGTGCCGTTCACCGGACAGGGGCTGGAAACACCATATATTTT,TRBD1,TRBV6-6,.,TRBJ1-3
CSVQGGTGRGDNEKLFF,TGCAGCGTCCAAGGAGGGACAGGACGGGGTGATAATGAAAAACTGTTTTTT,TRBD1,TRBV29-1,few,TRBJ1-4
CAVEAAASGNTIYF,TGTGCCGTCGAAGCTGCGGCCTCTGGAAACACCATATATTTT,.,TRBV11-2,.,TRBJ1-3
CASSLASSYEQYF,TGTGCCAGCAGCTTGGCCAGCTCCTACGAGCAGTACTTC,.,TRBV5-4,.,TRBJ2-7
CASSDRDRGNYGYTF,TGTGCCAGCAGCGATCGGGACAGGGGGAACTATGGCTACACCTTC,TRBD1,TRBV5-4,few,TRBJ1-2
CAISGTPYNEQFF,TGTGCCATCAGCGGGACACCTTACAATGAGCAGTTCTTC,.,TRBV10-3,.,TRBJ2-1
CASSLGYRGGYTF,TGTGCCAGCAGCTTAGGATACAGGGGTGGCTACACCTTC,TRBD1,TRBV7-2,.,TRBJ1-2
CSVEVDYPQRNEQFF,TGCAGCGTTGAAGTTGACTATCCGCAGCGTAATGAGCAGTTCTTC,.,TRBV29-1,few,TRBJ2-1
CASSSTRQAASEQYF,TGTGCCAGCAGTTCCACGAGACAGGCCGCCTCCGAGCAGTACTTC,.,TRBV2,few,TRBJ2-7
CASSRTGGGDQPQHF,TGCGCCAGCAGCAGAACAGGGGGAGGGGATCAGCCCCAGCATTTT,TRBD1,TRBV5-1,.,TRBJ1-5
CAWNFGQGDYGYTF,TGTGCCTGGAACTTCGGCCAGGGTGATTATGGCTACACCTTC,.,TRBV30,few,TRBJ1-2
CASSIGQGALEAFF,TGTGCCAGCAGCATAGGACAGGGCGCCCTTGAAGCTTTCTTT,TRBD1,TRBV6-6,.,TRBJ1-1
CASSQGAPGGYTF,TGCGCCAGCAGCCAGGGGGCGCCGGGAGGCTACACCTTC,TRBD1,TRBV5-1,few,TRBJ1-2
CASSPLAGGYNEQFF,TGCGCCAGCAGCCCCCTAGCGGGAGGGTACAATGAGCAGTTCTTC,TRBD2,TRBV5-1,.,TRBJ2-1
CASSLTVQAFF,TGTGCCAGCAGCCTCACCGTACAGGCTTTCTTT,.,TRBV11-2,few,TRBJ1-1
CASSRDMSEKLFF,TGTGCCAGCAGCCGAGATATGAGTGAAAAACTGTTTTTT,.,TRBV6-6,.,TRBJ1-4
CASSSPRPNTEAFF,TGTGCCAGCAGTTCCCCGCGGCCGAACACTGAAGCTTTCTTT,.,TRBV6-5,.,TRBJ1-1
CASSPDRITEAFF,TGTGCCAGCAGCCCCGACAGGATCACTGAAGCTTTCTTT,.,TRBV14,many,TRBJ1-1
CSASGLGENIQYF,TGCAGCGCCTCCGGACTAGGGGAAAACATTCAGTACTTC,TRBD2,TRBV29-1,few,TRBJ2-4
CASSWSGGSSYNSPLHF,TGTGCCAGCAGCTGGTCAGGGGGTAGCTCCTATAATTCACCCCTCCACTTT,TRBD1,TRBV7-9,.,TRBJ1-6
CASSPRRGANYGYTF,TGTGCCAGCAGCCCTCGGAGAGGTGCTAACTATGGCTACACCTTC,.,TRBV11-2,few,TRBJ1-2
CASSSQGGTGELFF,TGTGCCAGCAGCTCCCAGGGAGGCACCGGGGAGCTGTTTTTT,.,TRBV7-9,few,TRBJ2-2
CASSPGAGGPDEQFF,TGTGCCAGCAGCCCTGGAGCGGGAGGGCCCGATGAGCAGTTCTTC,TRBD2,TRBV7-2,.,TRBJ2-1
CASSLARGNTEAFF,TGCGCCAGCAGCCTTGCAAGGGGGAACACTGAAGCTTTCTTT,.,TRBV4-3,.,TRBJ1-1
CSVVQGGKHNEQFF,TGCAGCGTTGTACAGGGGGGAAAACACAATGAGCAGTTCTTC,TRBD1,TRBV29-1,.,TRBJ2-1
CASRPGTIGNEQFF,TGTGCCAGCAGGCCCGGGACAATAGGTAATGAGCAGTTCTTC,.,TRBV5-6,.,TRBJ2-1
CASSMPQTANYGYTF,TGTGCCAGTAGTATGCCACAGACGGCTAACTATGGCTACACCTTC,.,TRBV19,.,TRBJ1-2
CASGLAGGVQYF,TGTGCCAGCGGTTTAGCGGGGGGTGTTCAGTACTTC,TRBD2,TRBV6-5,.,TRBJ2-4
CASSFRLAGNNEQFF,TGTGCCAGCAGTTTCCGACTAGCGGGCAACAATGAGCAGTTCTTC,TRBD2,TRBV27,.,TRBJ2-1
CASSTTTEPNTEAFF,TGCGCCAGCAGTACGACAACCGAACCCAACACTGAAGCTTTCTTT,.,TRBV23-1,.,TRBJ1-1
CASSHDWISNQPQHF,TGCGCCAGCAGCCATGACTGGATATCGAATCAGCCCCAGCATTTT,.,TRBV4-1,.,TRBJ1-5
CASSRWDSPGGANVLTF,TGTGCCAGCAGCCGTTGGGACAGCCCTGGAGGGGCCAACGTCCTGACTTTC,TRBD1,TRBV28,many,TRBJ2-6
CASRITTSSYNEQFF,TGCGCCAGCCGAATTACTACATCCTCCTACAATGAGCAGTTCTTC,.,TRBV5-1,.,TRBJ2-1
CASSRTLDRGAYEQYF,TGTGCCAGCAGTCGAACCCTGGACAGGGGGGCCTACGAGCAGTACTTC,TRBD1,TRBV4-2,.,TRBJ2-7